These 17 T cell receptor beta chains share one sample of origin, sequenced in a study of shared clonotypes between healthy human individuals. Libraries were prepared by immunoSEQ multiplex PCR; TCRdb keeps only in-frame clonotypes and omits some of them. The sample has 600,000 to 750,000 clones, 90% seen once. The specimen sequenced was memory CD8+ T cells from PBMCs. Subset specified: CD45RO+ cells pooled with CCR7-negative TemRA cells. These receptors were taken from a man between 18 and 29 years old in good health. Some clones in this sample may be carry-over from other donors' samples.

The chain links TRBV11-1 to TRBJ2-4, with TRBD1 matching over 7 bases. Trimming took 4 bases from V and 4 from J; bases not matched to a gene: 10. Germline CDR1 is SGHAT and CDR2 is FQDESV (reference sequence). The CDR3 has 16 residues. CDR3 nucleotide sequence: TGTGCCAGCAGCTCGATAGGGGGACAGAGAAAAAACATTCAGTACTTC. Translation gives CASSSIGGQRKNIQYF.

This sequence joins TRBV5-1 and TRBJ2-7; 7 positions match TRBD1. Germline loops: CDR1 SGHRS, CDR2 YFSETQ. V was pared by 1 base and J by 4 bases, with 8 bases of the junction left unmatched. This CDR3 is 15 amino acids long. CDR3 protein: CASSLTRDSSYEQYF. CDR3 DNA: TGCGCCAGCAGCTTGACCCGGGACAGCTCTTACGAGCAGTACTTC. The full variable domain, its missing parts supplied by reference TRBV5-1 and TRBJ2-7, is KAGVTQTPRYLIKTRGQQVTLSCSPISGHRSVSWYQQTPGQGLQFLFEYFSETQRNKGNFPGRFSGRQFSNSRSEMNVSTLELGDSALYLCASSLTRDSSYEQYFGPGTRLTVT.

The chain links TRBV6-1 to TRBJ1-2; no reliable D call. The CDR3 is 16 residues long. Trimming shortened V by 1 base and J by 5 bases, and 17 bases separated the two germline ends. Per the germline V gene, CDR1 is MNHNS and CDR2 is SASEGT. The CDR3 DNA reads as TGTGCCAGCAGTGAAGGGGCCATGTTTGGGTGGTATGGCTACACCTTC. It codes for CASSEGAMFGWYGYTF.

The chain links TRBV28 to TRBJ1-2; D is uncertain. The CDR3 sequence is 13 residues long. Trimming shortened V by 8 bases and J by 7 bases, and 17 bases separated the two germline ends. Per germline, CDR1 MDHEN and CDR2 SYDVKM. The CDR3 DNA reads TGTGCCAGCCCACGTCTAATTAGGTTTGGCTACACCTTC. It yields the protein CASPRLIRFGYTF.

The chain couples TRBV7-2 to TRBJ2-3; 12 positions match TRBD2. This CDR3 comprises 17 residues. Germline CDR1 and CDR2: SGHTA and FQGNSA. V lost 5 bases to trimming and J lost 0 bases; unmatched junction nucleotides: 6. CDR3 coding DNA: TGTGCCAGCAGCCCGGGACTAGCGGGCCTAAGCACAGATACGCAGTATTTT. Encoded protein: CASSPGLAGLSTDTQYF.

The gene calls are TRBV25-1 and TRBJ2-7, with 15 bases that match TRBD2. V shed 4 bases, J shed 3 bases, and the junction held 7 bases outside the gene matches. The CDR3 totals 17 residues. CDR1 and CDR2 (germline): MGHDK, SYGVNS. The CDR3 region is CASSGPGLAGGLYEQYF. CDR3 DNA: TGTGCCAGCAGTGGGCCGGGACTAGCGGGAGGACTCTACGAGCAGTACTTC.

The V and J genes are TRBV28 and TRBJ2-7, with D possibly matching TRBD1 (6 bases). The germline V and J ends were trimmed by 2 bases and 3 bases, with 20 bases remaining between them. Germline CDR1 is MDHEN and CDR2 is SYDVKM. The CDR3 has 17 residues. CDR3 DNA: TGTGCCAGCAGTTTACCTCAGACAGGACAAATCAACTACGAGCAGTACTTC. This encodes CASSLPQTGQINYEQYF.

The rearrangement uses TRBV23-1 and TRBJ2-1, with D unresolved. TRBV23-1 is marked as an open reading frame, function uncertain. The CDR3 extends over 9 amino acids. Trimming removed 3 bases from V and 9 bases from J, with 0 bases in between. The CDR3 protein is CASSHEQFF. In nucleotides, the CDR3 is TGCGCCAGCAGTCATGAGCAGTTCTTC.

V is TRBV7-9 and J is TRBJ2-3; 15 nucleotides line up with TRBD2. Germline V lookup: CDR1 SEHNR, CDR2 FQNEAQ (reference sequence). The CDR3 totals 17 residues. The J segment lost 4 bases and the V segment lost 5 bases, leaving 7 bases of the junction unmatched. CDR3 region: CASSLPGLAGGSDTQYF. As DNA, the CDR3 is TGTGCCAGCAGCCTGCCAGGACTAGCGGGAGGGTCAGATACGCAGTATTTT.

The gene calls are TRBV9 and TRBJ1-5; 7 bases match TRBD1. Losses at the gene ends were 4 bases for V and 5 bases for J; bases not matched to a gene: 9. The V gene's germline CDR1 is SGDLS and CDR2 YYNGEE. The CDR3 contains 15 residues. The CDR3 protein is CASSLGGTAHQPQHF. In DNA form, the CDR3 reads TGTGCCAGCAGCCTAGGGGGCACAGCTCATCAGCCCCAGCATTTT.

This clone has just one count. The junction does not match germline at one end; this may be a read error. Other DNA sequences in this sample translate to the same CDR3. The chain joins TRBV30 to TRBJ2-3; 8 positions match TRBD2. Looked up from germline, CDR1 is GTSNPN and CDR2 is SVGIG (reference sequence). The CDR3 has 14 amino acids. CDR3 in amino acids: CAWNGLAFTDTQYF. Here the CDR3 DNA reads TGCGCCTGGAACGGACTAGCTTTCACAGATACGCAGTATTTT.

This chain connects TRBV10-1 to TRBJ2-1; 12 nucleotides align to TRBD2. The CDR3 totals 18 residues. Germline V gives CDR1 WNHNN, CDR2 SYGVQD (reference sequence). With V trimmed by 0 bases and J by 5 bases, 8 bases remained unmatched. The CDR3: CASSESTKTSGRDNEQFF. CDR3 bases: TGCGCCAGCAGTGAGTCGACTAAGACTAGCGGGAGAGACAATGAGCAGTTCTTC.

In its sample, this clone was seen once. The chain combines TRBV6-1 with TRBJ2-1; D is ambiguous. Germline assignment: CDR1 MNHNS and CDR2 SASEGT. The CDR3 is made up of 13 amino acids. Trimming cost V 4 bases and J 7 bases, with 11 bases left between them. CDR3 sequence (DNA): TGTGCCAGCAGTGTTTCGCGTACGAATGAGCAGTTCTTC. Protein product: CASSVSRTNEQFF.

The gene calls are TRBV19 and TRBJ1-5; D is ambiguous. The V gene lost 7 bases and the J gene lost 1 base, with 23 bases spanning the gap. This CDR3 has 18 residues. Germline-derived CDR1 and CDR2 are LNHDA and SQIVND (reference sequence). CDR3 sequence reads: CASTTSLWAQDSNQPQHF. In nucleotides, the CDR3 is TGTGCCAGTACTACTAGCCTATGGGCGCAAGACAGCAATCAGCCCCAGCATTTT.

V gene TRBV19 combines with J gene TRBJ1-2, with D possibly matching TRBD1 (6 bases). Per the germline V gene, CDR1 is LNHDA and CDR2 is SQIVND (reference sequence). V was shortened by 3 bases and J by 4 bases, with 15 bases between the two germline ends. The CDR3 sequence is 15 residues long. In DNA form, the CDR3 reads TGTGCCAGTAGTATGGGGCTCACAGGGACCTATGGCTACACCTTC. The encoded protein is CASSMGLTGTYGYTF.

For the CDR3, the DNA is TGTGCCACCAGCAGAGAAACCCACTACGAGCAGTACTTC. As protein: CATSRETHYEQYF. V gene TRBV15 combines with J gene TRBJ2-7, with D hard to call. This CDR3 has 13 residues. Trimming took 0 bases from V and 3 from J, leaving 6 bases between them. Germline V gives CDR1 LNHNV, CDR2 YYDKDF (reference sequence). The whole variable domain, filled in from reference TRBV15 and TRBJ2-7, reads DAMVIQNPRYQVTQFGKPVTLSCSQTLNHNVMYWYQQKSSQAPKLLFHYYDKDFNNEADTPDNFQSRRPNTSFCFLDIRSPGLGDTAMYLCATSRETHYEQYFGPGTRLTVT.

This chain connects TRBV5-1 to TRBJ2-6; the D is unclear. The V end lost 1 base, the J end lost 4 bases, and 6 bases lay between the germline ends. CDR1 SGHRS and CDR2 YFSETQ come from the germline V gene. This CDR3 contains 14 residues. The CDR3 DNA reads TGCGCCAGCAGCTTGATCTACGGGGCCAACGTCCTGACTTTC. Translation: CASSLIYGANVLTF.